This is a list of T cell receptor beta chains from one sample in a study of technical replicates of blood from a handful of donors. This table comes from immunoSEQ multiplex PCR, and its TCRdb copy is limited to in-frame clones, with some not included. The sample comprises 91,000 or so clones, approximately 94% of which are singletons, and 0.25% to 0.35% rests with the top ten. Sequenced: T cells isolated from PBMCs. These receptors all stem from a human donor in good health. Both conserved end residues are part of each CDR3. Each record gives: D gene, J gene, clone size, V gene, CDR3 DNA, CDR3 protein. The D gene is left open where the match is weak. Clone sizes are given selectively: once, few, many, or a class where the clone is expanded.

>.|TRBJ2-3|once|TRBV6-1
TGTGCCAGCAGTGAAGCTGGCGATACGCAGTATTTT
CASSEAGDTQYF
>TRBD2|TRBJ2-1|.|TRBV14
TGTGCCAGCAGCCAAGATAGGGCTAGCGGGTCCAGGGATGAGCAGTTCTTC
CASSQDRASGSRDEQFF
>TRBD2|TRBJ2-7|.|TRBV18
TGTGCCAGCTCACAGAGTAGCGGGGCCTCCTACGAGCAGTACTTC
CASSQSSGASYEQYF
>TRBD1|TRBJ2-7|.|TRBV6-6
TGTGCCAGCAGCCCGGGACAGGGCTTGTGGGAGCAGTACTTC
CASSPGQGLWEQYF
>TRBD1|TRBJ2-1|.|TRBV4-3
TGCGCCAGCAGCCCTAGACAGGGATTCAATGAGCAGTTCTTC
CASSPRQGFNEQFF
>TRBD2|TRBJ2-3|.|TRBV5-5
TGTGCCAGCAGCTTAGGACTAGCGGGGACCACAGATACGCAGTATTTT
CASSLGLAGTTDTQYF
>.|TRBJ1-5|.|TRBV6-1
TGTGCCAGCACTTCAAGGGGTGATAGCAATCAGCCCCAGCATTTT
CASTSRGDSNQPQHF
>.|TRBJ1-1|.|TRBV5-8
TGTGCCAGCAGCAGCCGGGACTATTCTAAGTGGGACACTGAAGCTTTCTTT
CASSSRDYSKWDTEAFF
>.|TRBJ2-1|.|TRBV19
TGTGCCAGTACCATGAGCAGGGACTGGAACAATGAGCAGTTCTTC
CASTMSRDWNNEQFF
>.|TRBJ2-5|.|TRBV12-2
TGTGCAAGTCGCTTGGGGACAGGGGCTAGACTCCAAGAGACCCAGTACTTC
CASRLGTGARLQETQYF
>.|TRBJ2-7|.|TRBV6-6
TGTGCCAGCAGTTCCCAGGGGGGCTACGAGCAGTACTTC
CASSSQGGYEQYF
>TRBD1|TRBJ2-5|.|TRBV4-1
TGCGCCAGCAGCCCCCGGGACAGGGGGGAGGAGACCCAGTACTTC
CASSPRDRGEETQYF
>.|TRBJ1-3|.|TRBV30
TGTGCCTCTAGGCGGGGAGGGACTGGAAACACCATATATTTT
CASRRGGTGNTIYF
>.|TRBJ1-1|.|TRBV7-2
TGTGCCAGCAGCTTAGAAATGGCCACTGAAGCTTTCTTT
CASSLEMATEAFF
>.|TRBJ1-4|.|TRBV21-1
TGTGCCAGCAGCAACCCCCTTCTGTTTTTT
CASSNPLLFF
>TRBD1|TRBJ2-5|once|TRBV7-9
TGTGCCAGCAGTATTAGGACAGGGATTAGAGAGACCCAGTACTTC
CASSIRTGIRETQYF
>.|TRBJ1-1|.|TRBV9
TGTGCCAGCAGTTTCCTAGCGGGGGGCGCCAACACTGAAGCTTTCTTT
CASSFLAGGANTEAFF
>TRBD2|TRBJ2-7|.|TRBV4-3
TGCGCCAGCAGCCAACATAGCGGGAGGCAGTACGAGCAGTACTTC
CASSQHSGRQYEQYF
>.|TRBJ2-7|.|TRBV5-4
TGTGCCAGCAGCTTGGATATTTACGAGCAGTACTTC
CASSLDIYEQYF
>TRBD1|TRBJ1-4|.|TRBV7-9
TGTGCCAGCAGCTTAGGACAGGGGACTAATGAAAAACTGTTTTTT
CASSLGQGTNEKLFF
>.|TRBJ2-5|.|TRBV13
TGTGCCAGCAGCTTGCAGGAGACCCAGTACTTC
CASSLQETQYF
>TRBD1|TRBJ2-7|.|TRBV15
TGTGCCACCGGGGGACAGAGCTCCTACGAGCAGTACTTC
CATGGQSSYEQYF
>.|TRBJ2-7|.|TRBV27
TGTGCCAGCAGTCCCGTCGGGGTTGGGGACTTCTACGAGCAGTACTTC
CASSPVGVGDFYEQYF
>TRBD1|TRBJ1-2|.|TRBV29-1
TGCAGCCCGGGCAGGGGGGATGGCTACACCTTC
CSPGRGDGYTF
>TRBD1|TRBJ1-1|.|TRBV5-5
TGTGCCAGCAGCTTACGACAGGGGGCGTTCACTGAAGCTTTCTTT
CASSLRQGAFTEAFF
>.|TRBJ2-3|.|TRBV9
TGTGCCAGCAGCGTAGAGTCAGGTTTTAGCACAGATACGCAGTATTTT
CASSVESGFSTDTQYF
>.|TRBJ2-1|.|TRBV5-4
TGTGCCAGCAGAGAGGTCGGAGACAATGAGCAGTTCTTC
CASREVGDNEQFF
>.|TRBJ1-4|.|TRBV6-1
TGTGCCAGCTCAGGACTTGCAACTAATGAAAAACTGTTTTTT
CASSGLATNEKLFF
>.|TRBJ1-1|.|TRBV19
TGTGCCAGTATAACTGAAGCTTTCTTT
CASITEAFF
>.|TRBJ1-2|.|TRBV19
TGTGCCAGTAGTTCGGGGGGTGGTAACTATGGCTACACCTTC
CASSSGGGNYGYTF
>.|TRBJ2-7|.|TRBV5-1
TGCGCCAGCAGCTTGGATCCGGGAGCAGAGCAGTACTTC
CASSLDPGAEQYF
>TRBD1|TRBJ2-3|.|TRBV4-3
TGCGCCAGCAGCCAATCCGGGACAGGGACCGATACGCAGTATTTT
CASSQSGTGTDTQYF
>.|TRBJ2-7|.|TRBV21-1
TGTGCCAGCGGGACTAATCTCTGCGAGCAGTACTTC
CASGTNLCEQYF
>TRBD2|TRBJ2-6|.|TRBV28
TGTGCCAGCAGTTCCCCCTTAGTAGCGGGAGCGAGGTACTCTGGGGCCAACGTCCTGACTTTC
CASSSPLVAGARYSGANVLTF
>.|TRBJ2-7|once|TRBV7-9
TGTGCCAGCAGCTTCGGCAGGGACTCCTACGAGCAGTACTTC
CASSFGRDSYEQYF
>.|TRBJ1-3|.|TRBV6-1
TGTGCCAGCCTAGGAGGAGACACCATATATTTT
CASLGGDTIYF
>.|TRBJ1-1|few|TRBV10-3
TGTGCCATCAGTGATGGGGGGACTAGGATGAACACTGAAGCTTTCTTT
CAISDGGTRMNTEAFF
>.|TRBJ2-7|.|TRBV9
TGTGCCAGCAGCGGTAGAGTGGGCAGCTCCTCCTACGAGCAGTACTTC
CASSGRVGSSSYEQYF
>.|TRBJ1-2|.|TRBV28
TGTGCCAGCAGAAAGGTTCAGGACAGAAGACTCTACACCTTC
CASRKVQDRRLYTF
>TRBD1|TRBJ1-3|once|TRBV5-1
TGCGCCAGCAGCTTAACAGGGGCTGGAAACACCATATATTTT
CASSLTGAGNTIYF
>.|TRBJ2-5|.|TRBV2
TGTGCCAGCAGCGTCCTATTTGAACGGGAGACCCAGTACTTC
CASSVLFERETQYF
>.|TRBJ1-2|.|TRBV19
TGTGCCAGTAGTATGACAGAGCGCGGCTATGGCTACACCTTC
CASSMTERGYGYTF
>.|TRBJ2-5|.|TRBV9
TGTGCCAGCAGCGTTCGGGCAGGGGAGACCCAGTACTTC
CASSVRAGETQYF
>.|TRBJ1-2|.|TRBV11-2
TGTGCCAGCAGCTTAGATTGGCCAGAAACTAGCGATGGCTACACCTTC
CASSLDWPETSDGYTF
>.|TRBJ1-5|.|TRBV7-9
TGTGCCAGCAGCTCGGGACAAGATCAGCCCCAGCATTTT
CASSSGQDQPQHF
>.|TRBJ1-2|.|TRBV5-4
TGTGCCAGCAGCTCCCGCCTAGGAGGGCAGGGTAACTATGGCTACACCTTC
CASSSRLGGQGNYGYTF
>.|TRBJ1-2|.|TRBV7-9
TGTGCCAGCAGTAAAAGACAGGTCTATGGCTACACCTTC
CASSKRQVYGYTF
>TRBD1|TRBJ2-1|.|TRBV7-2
TGTGCCAGCAGCTTATCGGGACAGGGAAACAATGAGCAGTTCTTC
CASSLSGQGNNEQFF
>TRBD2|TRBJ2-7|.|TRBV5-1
TGCGCCAGCAGCTTGGCCGGACTAGCGTTCACCTACGAGCAGTACTTC
CASSLAGLAFTYEQYF
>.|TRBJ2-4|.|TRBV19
TGTGCCAGTACCTCTGATCGGGAGAAGGAAGACATTCAGTACTTC
CASTSDREKEDIQYF
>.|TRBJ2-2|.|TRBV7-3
TGTGCCAGCAGCTTATCCGGTGTAGCCGGGGAGCTGTTTTTT
CASSLSGVAGELFF
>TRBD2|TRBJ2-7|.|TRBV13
TGTGCCAGCAGCTTAGGCCGAGCAATCATAGCGGGAGAAGATGTCGAGCAGTACTTC
CASSLGRAIIAGEDVEQYF
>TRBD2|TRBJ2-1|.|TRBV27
TGTGCCAGCGGGGGACTAGGAAATTACAATGAGCAGTTCTTC
CASGGLGNYNEQFF
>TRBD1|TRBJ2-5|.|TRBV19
TGTGCCAGTAGTATGGGACAGGGGGTAAGAGAGACCCAGTACTTC
CASSMGQGVRETQYF
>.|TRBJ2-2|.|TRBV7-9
TGTGCCAGCAGCTCGGTCGGGGTTCAAATTATCACCGGGGAGCTGTTTTTT
CASSSVGVQIITGELFF
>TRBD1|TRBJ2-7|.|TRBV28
TGTGCCAGCAGCCCGACAGGGGGCTATTACGAGCAGTACTTC
CASSPTGGYYEQYF
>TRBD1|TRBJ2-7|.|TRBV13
TGTGCCAGCAGCCACCTCGACCGTCGACAGGGACGCTCCTACGAGCAGTACTTC
CASSHLDRRQGRSYEQYF